This TCR beta chain was identified in a study of blood T cell repertoires in COVID-19. Study overall: Samples taken during acute and convalescent COVID-19 were collected in the United States, Italy and Spain.

This CDR3 region has 16 residues. V lost 0 bases, J lost 3 bases, and 8 bases stayed unmatched. Germline assignment: CDR1 SGHRS and CDR2 YFSETQ. Original methodology: Cell counts per sample came from amplifying reference gene primers. The repertoire was sequenced with immunoSEQ multiplex PCR; TCRdb's copy has only in-frame clones and lacks some. Clonal size and the V and J genes are those of that table, whereas D and trimming came from the DNA. Counted here are some 100,000 clones, 85% occurring once; the ten biggest clones make up around 1.9%. V and J are TRBV5-1 and TRBJ2-5; 7 nucleotides align to TRBD1. This sequence was found in a woman aged 70 to 79 with active or convalescent COVID-19. Specimen: peripheral blood. CDR3 in DNA: TGCGCCAGCAGCTTGGGGCGCTCGGGACAGAAAGAGACCCAGTACTTC. Its protein product is CASSLGRSGQKETQYF.